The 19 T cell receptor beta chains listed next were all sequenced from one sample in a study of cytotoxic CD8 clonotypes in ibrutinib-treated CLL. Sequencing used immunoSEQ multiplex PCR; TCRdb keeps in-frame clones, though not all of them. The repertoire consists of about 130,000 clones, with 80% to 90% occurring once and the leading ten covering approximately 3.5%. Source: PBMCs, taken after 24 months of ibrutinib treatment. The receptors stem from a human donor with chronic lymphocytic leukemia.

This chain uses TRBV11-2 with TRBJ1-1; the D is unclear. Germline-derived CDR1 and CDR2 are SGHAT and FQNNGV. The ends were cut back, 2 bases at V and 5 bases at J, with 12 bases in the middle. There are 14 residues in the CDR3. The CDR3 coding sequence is TGTGCCAGCAGCTTAAGCCCTCCTGTGACTGAAGCTTTCTTT. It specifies CASSLSPPVTEAFF.

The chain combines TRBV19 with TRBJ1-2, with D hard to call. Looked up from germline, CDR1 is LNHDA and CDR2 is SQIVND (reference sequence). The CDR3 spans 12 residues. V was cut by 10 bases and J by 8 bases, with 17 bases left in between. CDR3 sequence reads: CATGSPHKGYTF. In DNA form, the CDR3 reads TGTGCCACCGGGTCCCCTCACAAGGGCTACACCTTC.

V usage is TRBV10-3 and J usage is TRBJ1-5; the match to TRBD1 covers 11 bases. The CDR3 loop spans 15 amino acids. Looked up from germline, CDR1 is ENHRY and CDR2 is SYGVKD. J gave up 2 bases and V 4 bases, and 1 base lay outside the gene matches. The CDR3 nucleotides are TGTGCCATCAGTGGGGGACAGGGGGGCAATCAGCCCCAGCATTTT. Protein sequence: CAISGGQGGNQPQHF.

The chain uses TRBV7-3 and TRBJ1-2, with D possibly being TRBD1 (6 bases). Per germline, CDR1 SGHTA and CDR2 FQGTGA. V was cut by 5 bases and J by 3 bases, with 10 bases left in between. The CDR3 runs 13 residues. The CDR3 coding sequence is TGTGCCAGCAGCCCCCGGGGGCACTATGGCTACACCTTC. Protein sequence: CASSPRGHYGYTF.

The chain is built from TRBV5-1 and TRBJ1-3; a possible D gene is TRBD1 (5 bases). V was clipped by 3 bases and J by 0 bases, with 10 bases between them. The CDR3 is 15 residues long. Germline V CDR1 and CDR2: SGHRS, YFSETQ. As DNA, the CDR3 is TGCGCCAGCAGCTCGGGACTACCCTCTGGAAACACCATATATTTT. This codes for CASSSGLPSGNTIYF.

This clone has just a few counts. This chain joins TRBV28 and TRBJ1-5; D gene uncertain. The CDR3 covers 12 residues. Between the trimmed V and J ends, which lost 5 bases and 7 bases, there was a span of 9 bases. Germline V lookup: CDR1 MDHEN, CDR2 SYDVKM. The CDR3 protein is CASSVTVQPQHF. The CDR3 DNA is TGTGCCAGCAGTGTCACAGTCCAGCCCCAGCATTTT.

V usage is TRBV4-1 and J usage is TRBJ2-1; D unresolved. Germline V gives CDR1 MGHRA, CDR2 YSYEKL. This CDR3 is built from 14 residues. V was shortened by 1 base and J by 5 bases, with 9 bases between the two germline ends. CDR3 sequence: CASSQAMSHNEQFF. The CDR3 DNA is TGCGCCAGCAGCCAAGCCATGTCCCACAATGAGCAGTTCTTC.

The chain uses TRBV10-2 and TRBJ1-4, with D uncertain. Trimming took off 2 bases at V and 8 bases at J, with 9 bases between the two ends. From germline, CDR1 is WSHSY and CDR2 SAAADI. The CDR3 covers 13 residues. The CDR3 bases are TGCGCCAGCAGTGAGGCGACCGGGGAAAAACTGTTTTTT. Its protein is CASSEATGEKLFF.

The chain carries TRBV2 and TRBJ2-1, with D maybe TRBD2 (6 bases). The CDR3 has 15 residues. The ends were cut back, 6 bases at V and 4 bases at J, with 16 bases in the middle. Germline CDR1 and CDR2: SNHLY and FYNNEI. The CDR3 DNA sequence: TGTGCCAGCAGGGAACCGGGACTCTCTTACAATGAGCAGTTCTTC. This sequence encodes CASREPGLSYNEQFF. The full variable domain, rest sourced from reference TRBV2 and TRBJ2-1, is EPEVTQTPSHQVTQMGQEVILRCVPISNHLYFYWYRQILGQKVEFLVSFYNNEISEKSEIFDDQFSVERPDGSNFTLKIRSTKLEDSAMYFCASREPGLSYNEQFFGPGTRLTVL.

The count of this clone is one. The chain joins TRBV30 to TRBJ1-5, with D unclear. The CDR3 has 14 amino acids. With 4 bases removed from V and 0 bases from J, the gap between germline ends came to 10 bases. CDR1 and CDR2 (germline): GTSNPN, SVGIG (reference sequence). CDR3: CAWKDRGSNQPQHF. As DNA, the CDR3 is TGTGCCTGGAAGGATCGGGGTAGCAATCAGCCCCAGCATTTT.

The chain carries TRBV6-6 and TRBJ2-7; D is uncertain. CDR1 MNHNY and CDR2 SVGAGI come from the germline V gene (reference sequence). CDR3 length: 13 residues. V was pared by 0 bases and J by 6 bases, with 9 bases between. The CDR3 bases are TGTGCCAGCAGTTACTCTGCCTCGTTCGAGCAGTACTTC. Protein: CASSYSASFEQYF.

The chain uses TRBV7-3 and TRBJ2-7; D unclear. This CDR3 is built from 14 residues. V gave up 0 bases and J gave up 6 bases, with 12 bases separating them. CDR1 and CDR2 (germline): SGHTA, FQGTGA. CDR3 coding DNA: TGTGCCAGCAGCTTAACTGGGTTTTCGGGCGAGCAGTACTTC. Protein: CASSLTGFSGEQYF.

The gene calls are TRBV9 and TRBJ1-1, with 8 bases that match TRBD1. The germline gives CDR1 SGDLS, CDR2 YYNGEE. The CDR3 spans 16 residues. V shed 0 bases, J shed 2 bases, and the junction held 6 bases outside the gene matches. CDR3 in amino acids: CASSVGTGWGNTEAFF. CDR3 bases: TGTGCCAGCAGCGTAGGGACAGGGTGGGGCAACACTGAAGCTTTCTTT.

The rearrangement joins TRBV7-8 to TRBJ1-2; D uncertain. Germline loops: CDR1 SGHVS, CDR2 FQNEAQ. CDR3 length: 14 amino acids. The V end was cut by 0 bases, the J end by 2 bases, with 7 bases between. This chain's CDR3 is CASSLANSNYGYTF. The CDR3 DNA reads TGTGCCAGCAGCTTAGCGAACAGCAACTATGGCTACACCTTC.

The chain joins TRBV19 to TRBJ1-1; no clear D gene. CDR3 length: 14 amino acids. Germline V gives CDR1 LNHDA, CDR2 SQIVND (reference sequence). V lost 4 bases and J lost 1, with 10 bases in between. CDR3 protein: CASSKITSNTEAFF. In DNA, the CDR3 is TGTGCCAGTAGTAAAATAACATCGAACACTGAAGCTTTCTTT.

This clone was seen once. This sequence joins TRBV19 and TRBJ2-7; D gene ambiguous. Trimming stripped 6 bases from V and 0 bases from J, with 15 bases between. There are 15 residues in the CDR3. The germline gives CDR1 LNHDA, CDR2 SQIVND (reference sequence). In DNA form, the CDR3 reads TGTGCCAGTAGACCCGGCCCCACTGCCTCCTACGAGCAGTACTTC. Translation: CASRPGPTASYEQYF.

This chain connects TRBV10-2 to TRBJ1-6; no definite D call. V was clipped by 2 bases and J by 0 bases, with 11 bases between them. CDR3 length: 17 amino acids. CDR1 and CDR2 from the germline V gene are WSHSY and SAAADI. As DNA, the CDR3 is TGCGCCAGCAGTGAGGGCACTTCGAGCTCCTATAATTCACCCCTCCACTTT. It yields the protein CASSEGTSSSYNSPLHF.

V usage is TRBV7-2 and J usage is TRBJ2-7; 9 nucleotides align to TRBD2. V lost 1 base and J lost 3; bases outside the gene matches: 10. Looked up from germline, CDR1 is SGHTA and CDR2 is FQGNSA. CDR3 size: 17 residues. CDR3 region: CASSLGSGGLYYYEQYF. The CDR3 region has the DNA TGTGCCAGCAGCTTAGGTAGCGGGGGACTTTATTACTACGAGCAGTACTTC. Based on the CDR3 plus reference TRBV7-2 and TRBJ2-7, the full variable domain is GAGVSQSPSNKVTEKGKDVELRCDPISGHTALYWYRQSLGQGLEFLIYFQGNSAPDKSGLPSDRFSAERTGGSVSTLTIQRTQQEDSAVYLCASSLGSGGLYYYEQYFGPGTRLTVT.

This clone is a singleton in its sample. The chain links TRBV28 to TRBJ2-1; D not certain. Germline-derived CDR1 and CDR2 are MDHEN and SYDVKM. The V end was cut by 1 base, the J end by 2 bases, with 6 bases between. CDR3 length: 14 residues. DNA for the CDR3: TGTGCCAGCAGTTTATCGGCTACCTACAATGAGCAGTTCTTC. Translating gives CASSLSATYNEQFF.